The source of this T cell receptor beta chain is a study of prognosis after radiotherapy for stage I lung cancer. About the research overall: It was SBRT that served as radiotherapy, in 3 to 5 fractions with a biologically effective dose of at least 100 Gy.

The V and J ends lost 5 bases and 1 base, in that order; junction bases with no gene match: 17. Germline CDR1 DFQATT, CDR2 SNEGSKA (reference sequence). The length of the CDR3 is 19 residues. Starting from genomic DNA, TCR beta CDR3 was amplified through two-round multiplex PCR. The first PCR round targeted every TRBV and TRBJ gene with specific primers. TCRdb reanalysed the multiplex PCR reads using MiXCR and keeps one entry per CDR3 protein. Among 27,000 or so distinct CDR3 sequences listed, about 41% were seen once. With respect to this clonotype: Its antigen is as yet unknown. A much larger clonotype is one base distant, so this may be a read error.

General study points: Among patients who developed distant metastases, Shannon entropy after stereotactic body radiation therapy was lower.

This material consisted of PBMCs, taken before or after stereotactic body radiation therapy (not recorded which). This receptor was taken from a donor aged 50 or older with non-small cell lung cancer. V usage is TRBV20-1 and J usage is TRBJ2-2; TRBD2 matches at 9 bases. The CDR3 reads CSAARNGGRAKVNTGELFF. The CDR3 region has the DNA TGCAGTGCTGCTCGTAATGGCGGGAGGGCGAAAGTGAACACCGGGGAGCTGTTTTTT.